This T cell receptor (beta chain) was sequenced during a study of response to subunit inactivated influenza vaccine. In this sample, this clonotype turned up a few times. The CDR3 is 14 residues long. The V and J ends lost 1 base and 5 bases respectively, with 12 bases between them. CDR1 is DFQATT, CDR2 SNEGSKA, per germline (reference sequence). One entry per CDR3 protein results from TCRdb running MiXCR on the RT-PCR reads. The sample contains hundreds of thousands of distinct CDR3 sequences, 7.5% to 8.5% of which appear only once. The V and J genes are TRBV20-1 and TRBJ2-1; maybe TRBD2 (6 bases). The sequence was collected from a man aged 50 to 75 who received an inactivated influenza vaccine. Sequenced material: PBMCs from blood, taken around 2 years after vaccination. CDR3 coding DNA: TGCAGTGCTAGAGTGGGGGAGGCCAACAATGAGCAGTTCTTC. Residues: CSARVGEANNEQFF.